This T cell receptor beta chain comes out of a study of blood T cell repertoires in COVID-19. Looking at the study overall: PBMCs, B-cell-depleted T cells, or T cells provided the cDNA or gDNA that made up the material.

Profiling relied on immunoSEQ multiplex PCR, and the TCRdb table lists in-frame clones only, not all of them. Counted here are fewer than 150,000 clones, 70% to 85% occurring once; the ten biggest clones make up roughly 2.6%. Germline lookup yields CDR1 LNHDA and CDR2 SQIVND (reference sequence). There are 14 residues in the CDR3. The J segment lost 11 bases and the V segment lost 6 bases, leaving 15 bases of the junction unmatched. This sequence joins TRBV19 and TRBJ1-1, with TRBD1 matching over 7 bases. The sample was peripheral blood. This receptor was identified in a man aged 45 to 65 with acute or convalescent COVID-19. The CDR3 nucleotides are TGTGCCAGTAGCAAATCGACAGGGCGCCCCAACGCTTTCTTT. Encoded protein: CASSKSTGRPNAFF.